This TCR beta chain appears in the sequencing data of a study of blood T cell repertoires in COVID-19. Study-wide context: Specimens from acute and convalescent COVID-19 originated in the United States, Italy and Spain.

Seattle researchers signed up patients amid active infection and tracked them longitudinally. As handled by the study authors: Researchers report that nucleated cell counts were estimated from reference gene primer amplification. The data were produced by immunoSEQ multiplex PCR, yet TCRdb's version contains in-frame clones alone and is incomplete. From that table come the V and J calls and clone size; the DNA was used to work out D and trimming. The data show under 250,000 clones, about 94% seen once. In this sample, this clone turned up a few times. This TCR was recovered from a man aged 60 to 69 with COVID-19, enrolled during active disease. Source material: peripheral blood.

CDR3 in amino acids: CASSYATDRLVRSSYEQYF. CDR3 DNA: TGCGCCAGCAGCTATGCGACAGACCGCCTCGTCCGGAGCTCCTACGAGCAGTACTTC. This rearrangement joins TRBV5-1 to TRBJ2-7; the D gene is possibly TRBD1 (5 bases). Germline CDR1 reads SGHRS; CDR2 reads YFSETQ. V was shortened by 3 bases and J by 0 bases, with 25 bases between the two germline ends. The CDR3 totals 19 residues. Filled out from reference TRBV5-1 and TRBJ2-7, the complete variable domain reads KAGVTQTPRYLIKTRGQQVTLSCSPISGHRSVSWYQQTPGQGLQFLFEYFSETQRNKGNFPGRFSGRQFSNSRSEMNVSTLELGDSALYLCASSYATDRLVRSSYEQYFGPGTRLTVT.